Listed below are T cell receptor beta chains from one sample, sequenced in a study of Graves' ophthalmopathy and Graves' hyperthyroidism. TCRdb recomputed calls from the multiplex PCR reads with MiXCR, one row per CDR3 protein. The table shows about 390,000 distinct CDR3 sequences, with 15% occurring only once. The specimen was peripheral blood. These receptors originate from a woman in her late teens or twenties with stable Graves' hyperthyroidism. Each CDR3 is given with its conserved first and last residue. Each record gives: clone size, J gene, V gene, D gene, CDR3 protein, CDR3 DNA. The D gene is left open where the match is weak. A clone size is listed for some rows: how often the clone was seen (once, few, many), or a class if it is expanded.

>many|TRBJ2-7|TRBV6-1|.
CASSEQGYEQYF
TGTGCCAGCAGCGAACAGGGCTACGAGCAGTACTTC
>.|TRBJ1-1|TRBV6-5|TRBD1
CASSSGQGASTEAFF
TGTGCCAGCAGTTCTGGACAGGGGGCCAGCACTGAAGCTTTCTTT
>many|TRBJ1-5|TRBV5-1|.
CASSLEGDSNQPQHF
TGCGCCAGCAGCTTGGAAGGGGATAGCAATCAGCCCCAGCATTTT
>many|TRBJ2-3|TRBV6-1|TRBD2
CASRMASGGDTQYF
TGTGCCAGCAGAATGGCTAGCGGGGGGGATACGCAGTATTTT
>many|TRBJ1-5|TRBV7-8|.
CASSPELAGRAQHF
TGTGCCAGCAGCCCCGAGCTTGCGGGACGGGCCCAGCATTTT
>.|TRBJ2-5|TRBV3-1|.
CASSQDWSEGRETQYF
TGTGCCAGCAGCCAAGATTGGAGCGAAGGAAGAGAGACCCAGTACTTC
>.|TRBJ2-5|TRBV3-1|TRBD2
CASSQDGLAGRMMKETQYF
TGTGCCAGCAGCCAAGACGGACTAGCGGGAAGAATGATGAAAGAGACCCAGTACTTC
>many|TRBJ2-5|TRBV12-3/TRBV12-4|TRBD1
CASSPNTNRGPQETQYF
TGTGCCAGCAGTCCGAACACCAACAGGGGTCCCCAAGAGACCCAGTACTTC
>many|TRBJ1-5|TRBV6-2/TRBV6-3|TRBD1
CASSYPKGQGHQPQHF
TGTGCCAGCAGTTACCCGAAGGGACAGGGACATCAGCCCCAGCATTTT
>few|TRBJ2-2|TRBV14|.
CASSPGQGLYTGELFF
TGTGCCAGCAGCCCAGGACAGGGACTATACACCGGGGAGCTGTTTTTT
>many|TRBJ2-2|TRBV12-3/TRBV12-4|.
CASREQGGYTGELFF
TGTGCCAGCAGAGAACAGGGGGGGTACACCGGGGAGCTGTTTTTT
>many|TRBJ2-2|TRBV29-1|.
CSVAQGIGELFF
TGCAGCGTTGCCCAGGGGATCGGGGAGCTGTTTTTT
>many|TRBJ1-6|TRBV28|.
CASSLYRDNSPLHF
TGTGCCAGCAGTTTATACAGGGATAATTCACCCCTCCACTTT
>many|TRBJ1-4|TRBV19|.
CASSSGTSTNEKLFF
TGTGCCAGTAGCAGTGGGACGTCAACTAATGAAAAACTGTTTTTT
>many|TRBJ1-5|TRBV24-1|.
CATGGADNQPQHF
TGTGCCACCGGGGGGGCGGACAATCAGCCCCAGCATTTT
>many|TRBJ1-2|TRBV20-1|TRBD1
CSARDRRYGYTF
TGCAGTGCTCGGGACAGACGCTATGGCTACACCTTC
>many|TRBJ1-1|TRBV6-5|.
CASTLGQNTEAFF
TGTGCCAGCACCCTCGGACAGAACACTGAAGCTTTCTTT
>many|TRBJ2-7|TRBV13|.
CASSLDDTSYEQYF
TGTGCCAGCAGCTTAGATGACACTTCCTACGAGCAGTACTTC
>.|TRBJ2-7|TRBV11-2|TRBD1
CASTSFSFAQGAYEQYF
TGTGCCAGCACCTCCTTTTCTTTCGCCCAGGGGGCCTACGAGCAGTACTTC
>few|TRBJ1-2|TRBV28|TRBD1
CATYRGIDYGYTF
TGTGCCACTTACAGGGGAATTGACTATGGCTACACCTTC
>many|TRBJ2-7|TRBV11-3|.
CASSLGSAAYEQYF
TGTGCCAGCAGCTTAGGCAGCGCGGCCTACGAGCAGTACTTC
>many|TRBJ1-3|TRBV29-1|.
CSVERGIDTIYF
TGCAGCGTTGAGAGAGGGATTGACACCATATATTTT